The 7 T cell receptor beta chains given below trace back to one sample, sequenced in a study of type 1 and type 2 diabetes patients. PCR was run on genomic DNA. Amplification of the beta chain CDR3 used 30 forward and 13 reverse multiplex primers. TCRdb re-called the multiplex PCR reads with MiXCR, one entry per CDR3 protein. The sample contains 250,000 or so distinct CDR3 sequences, 40% to 50% of which appear only once. Sequencing was carried out using peripheral blood mononuclear cells (PBMCs). Every receptor here comes from a man aged 18-30 years with type 2 diabetes.

This chain links TRBV7-2 with TRBJ2-1; D is unclear. Trimming cost V 1 base and J 4 bases, with 14 bases left between them. The CDR3 extends over 16 amino acids. Per the germline V gene, CDR1 is SGHTA and CDR2 is FQGNSA. The CDR3 coding sequence is TGTGCCAGCAGCTTAGGAGGCAGAATTCCGTACAATGAGCAGTTCTTC. Amino acid sequence: CASSLGGRIPYNEQFF.

V gene TRBV2 combines with J gene TRBJ2-7, with 10 bases aligning to TRBD1. After removal of 7 bases from V and 1 base from J, the junction contained 4 bases not matched to a gene. Germline values: CDR1 SNHLY, CDR2 FYNNEI. CDR3 length: 14 amino acids. DNA for the CDR3: TGTGCCAGCACAGGACAGGGGGTTTCCTACGAGCAGTACTTC. Protein: CASTGQGVSYEQYF.

The J gene is TRBJ2-5, the V gene TRBV27; unclear D gene. Trimming cost V 6 bases and J 2 bases, with 19 bases left between them. This CDR3 is built from 16 residues. The germline V gene has CDR1 MNHEY and CDR2 SMNVEV (reference sequence). As DNA, the CDR3 is TGTGCCAGCAGAACGTTAAGCCCAGGCAGGCAAGAGACCCAGTACTTC. This sequence encodes CASRTLSPGRQETQYF.

Details on this clonotype: Likely a read error: the CDR3 ends without its conserved phenylalanine or tryptophan. The chain employs TRBV7-2 and TRBJ1-4; D is ambiguous. The CDR3 has 15 amino acids. CDR1 and CDR2 (germline): SGHTA, FQGNSA. The V end was cut by 6 bases, the J end by 5 bases, with 16 bases between. CDR3 nucleotides: TGTGCCAGCAGTGAGTCAGGCGGGAAAAATGAAAAACTGTTTCTT. Translation: CASSESGGKNEKLFL.

The chain couples TRBV30 to TRBJ2-1; D is uncertain. Germline V gene lookup returns CDR1 GTSNPN and CDR2 SVGIG (reference sequence). This CDR3 has 8 amino acids. CDR3 protein: CGLNEQFF. Here the CDR3 DNA reads TGTGGGCTGAATGAGCAGTTCTTC. The variable domain in full, completed from reference TRBV30 and TRBJ2-1, reads SQTIHQWPATLVQPVGSPLSLECTVEGTSNPNLYWYRQAAGRGLQLLFYSVGIGQISSEVPQNLSASRPQDRQFILSSKKLLLSDSGFYLCGLNEQFFGPGTRLTVL.

This chain links TRBV19 with TRBJ2-1; 10 bases line up with TRBD2. Germline-derived CDR1 and CDR2 are LNHDA and SQIVND (reference sequence). This CDR3 comprises 17 residues. J lost 6 bases, V lost 6 bases, and 14 bases had no gene match. The CDR3 nucleotides are TGTGCCAGTAGCAAGAGGATACTAGCGGGATTGGGCAATGAGCAGTTCTTC. This sequence encodes CASSKRILAGLGNEQFF.

The chain recombines TRBV7-2 with TRBJ2-2, with D tentatively TRBD2 (5 bases). CDR3 length: 15 amino acids. The germline gives CDR1 SGHTA, CDR2 FQGNSA. The V gene lost 3 bases and the J gene lost 4 bases, with 12 bases spanning the gap. CDR3 sequence: CASSFGGLSTGELFF. The CDR3 region has the DNA TGTGCCAGCAGCTTTGGAGGCCTAAGCACCGGGGAGCTGTTTTTT.